This T cell receptor beta chain was retrieved from a study of monozygotic twins with inflammatory bowel disease. TCRdb processed the 5' RACE reads again and assigns one entry to each CDR3 protein, with no DNA. Here the sample table reports hundreds of thousands of distinct CDR3 sequences. Sequenced input: blood. This receptor was identified in a human donor with ulcerative colitis or Crohn's disease, or a healthy co-twin of an affected twin (not recorded which).

The chain's CDR3 is CASSQDQGPNTEAFF. V is TRBV4-2 and J is TRBJ1-1; TCRdb returns TRBD1, unconfirmable since there is no DNA. This CDR3 contains 15 residues. Germline V gene data show CDR1 as LGHNA and CDR2 as YNFKEQ.